This is a list of T cell receptor beta chains from one sample in a study of OX40 agonist ivuxolimab in advanced cancers. Here immunoSEQ multiplex PCR was the method, and the copy in TCRdb shows in-frame clones only, minus some. The sample carries about 75,000 clones, 75% to 90% recorded once. Sequenced material: CD4+ or CD8+ T cells sorted from blood, taken in a trial of the OX40 agonist ivuxolimab. Every receptor here comes from an adult with an advanced solid tumor such as melanoma, head and neck, liver or kidney cancer. CDR3s include the opening cysteine and the closing phenylalanine or tryptophan. A D gene is named only where the DNA matches it firmly. Not every row has a clone size; where given, it reads once, few, many or a size class.

j_call: TRBJ2-3; clone_size: .; d_call: TRBD2; v_call: TRBV15; cdr3_aa: CATSRDLGGGALADTQYF; cdr3_nt: TGTGCCACCAGCAGAGATCTGGGCGGGGGGGCCCTTGCAGATACGCAGTATTTT
j_call: TRBJ1-5; clone_size: .; d_call: .; v_call: TRBV27; cdr3_aa: CASRGTLGNQPQHF; cdr3_nt: TGTGCCAGCAGGGGGACTTTAGGGAATCAGCCCCAGCATTTT
j_call: TRBJ2-2; clone_size: .; d_call: .; v_call: TRBV18; cdr3_aa: CASSPPSPNTGELFF; cdr3_nt: TGTGCCAGCTCACCCCCTAGCCCGAACACCGGGGAGCTGTTTTTT
j_call: TRBJ2-1; clone_size: .; d_call: TRBD2; v_call: TRBV29-1; cdr3_aa: CSVAQGLAVMGNEQFF; cdr3_nt: TGCAGCGTTGCCCAGGGACTAGCGGTTATGGGGAATGAGCAGTTCTTC
j_call: TRBJ1-6; clone_size: .; d_call: .; v_call: TRBV30; cdr3_aa: CAWRGLGGQNSPLHF; cdr3_nt: TGTGCCTGGAGGGGGCTCGGGGGCCAAAATTCACCCCTCCACTTT
j_call: TRBJ2-4; clone_size: .; d_call: .; v_call: TRBV19; cdr3_aa: CASSIQGEALGIQYF; cdr3_nt: TGTGCCAGTAGTATACAGGGGGAGGCCCTAGGCATTCAGTACTTC
j_call: TRBJ2-2; clone_size: few; d_call: .; v_call: TRBV5-8; cdr3_aa: CASSRRTWGELFF; cdr3_nt: TGTGCCAGCAGCCGCCGGACTTGGGGGGAGCTGTTTTTT
j_call: TRBJ2-1; clone_size: .; d_call: .; v_call: TRBV7-3; cdr3_aa: CASSSTDYNEQFF; cdr3_nt: TGTGCCAGCAGCTCCACAGATTACAATGAGCAGTTCTTC
j_call: TRBJ2-1; clone_size: .; d_call: TRBD2; v_call: TRBV11-3; cdr3_aa: CASSLGGGLATNEQFF; cdr3_nt: TGTGCCAGCAGCTTAGGGGGGGGACTAGCGACAAATGAGCAGTTCTTC
j_call: TRBJ1-3; clone_size: once; d_call: .; v_call: TRBV19; cdr3_aa: CASSFRSGNTIYF; cdr3_nt: TGTGCCAGTAGTTTTCGCTCTGGAAACACCATATATTTT
j_call: TRBJ2-2; clone_size: .; d_call: .; v_call: TRBV11-2; cdr3_aa: CASSFRTVGELFF; cdr3_nt: TGTGCCAGCAGCTTTAGGACAGTCGGGGAGCTGTTTTTT
j_call: TRBJ2-1; clone_size: once; d_call: .; v_call: TRBV7-9; cdr3_aa: CASSLAGSYNEQFF; cdr3_nt: TGTGCCAGCAGCTTAGCGGGCTCCTACAATGAGCAGTTCTTC
j_call: TRBJ2-1; clone_size: .; d_call: .; v_call: TRBV6-6; cdr3_aa: CASSLLAYNEQFF; cdr3_nt: TGTGCCAGCAGTTTACTAGCCTACAATGAGCAGTTCTTC
j_call: TRBJ1-1; clone_size: .; d_call: .; v_call: TRBV5-4; cdr3_aa: CASRRDLRSGTEAFF; cdr3_nt: TGTGCCAGCAGGAGGGATCTTCGCTCGGGGACTGAAGCTTTCTTT
j_call: TRBJ2-2; clone_size: .; d_call: .; v_call: TRBV9; cdr3_aa: CASSAQGGGTGELFF; cdr3_nt: TGTGCCAGCAGCGCGCAGGGGGGAGGCACCGGGGAGCTGTTTTTT
j_call: TRBJ2-6; clone_size: .; d_call: .; v_call: TRBV4-1; cdr3_aa: CASSQVTSGANVLTF; cdr3_nt: TGCGCCAGCAGCCAAGTGACATCTGGGGCCAACGTCCTGACTTTC
j_call: TRBJ2-1; clone_size: .; d_call: TRBD2; v_call: TRBV19; cdr3_aa: CASSSRAGLAGETNEQFF; cdr3_nt: TGTGCCAGTAGTTCCCGAGCGGGACTAGCGGGAGAGACGAATGAGCAGTTCTTC
j_call: TRBJ2-7; clone_size: .; d_call: TRBD2; v_call: TRBV9; cdr3_aa: CASSRTSQTYEQYF; cdr3_nt: TGTGCCAGCAGCCGGACTAGCCAAACCTACGAGCAGTACTTC
j_call: TRBJ2-3; clone_size: .; d_call: .; v_call: TRBV5-4; cdr3_aa: CASSLVSSSTDTQYF; cdr3_nt: TGTGCCAGCAGCTTGGTTTCGTCTAGCACAGATACGCAGTATTTT
j_call: TRBJ1-1; clone_size: .; d_call: .; v_call: TRBV10-2; cdr3_aa: CASSTNTEAFF; cdr3_nt: TGCGCCAGTTCAACGAACACTGAAGCTTTCTTT
j_call: TRBJ2-3; clone_size: .; d_call: TRBD1; v_call: TRBV11-2; cdr3_aa: CASSPTGGRTDTQYF; cdr3_nt: TGTGCCAGCAGCCCGACAGGGGGCCGCACAGATACGCAGTATTTT
j_call: TRBJ2-5; clone_size: .; d_call: TRBD1; v_call: TRBV29-1; cdr3_aa: CSVESGTGGTQYF; cdr3_nt: TGCAGCGTTGAATCGGGTACAGGGGGGACCCAGTACTTC
j_call: TRBJ2-2; clone_size: .; d_call: .; v_call: TRBV5-4; cdr3_aa: CASSPASARRTGELFF; cdr3_nt: TGTGCCAGCAGCCCCGCTAGCGCTCGAAGGACCGGGGAGCTGTTTTTT
j_call: TRBJ2-1; clone_size: .; d_call: .; v_call: TRBV10-3; cdr3_aa: CAIRDSLYNEQFF; cdr3_nt: TGTGCCATCAGGGACAGTCTTTACAATGAGCAGTTCTTC
j_call: TRBJ2-6; clone_size: .; d_call: TRBD1; v_call: TRBV6-4; cdr3_aa: CASIRDRVASGANVLTF; cdr3_nt: TGTGCCAGCATCCGGGACAGGGTCGCATCTGGGGCCAACGTCCTGACTTTC
j_call: TRBJ1-1; clone_size: .; d_call: TRBD1; v_call: TRBV6-1; cdr3_aa: CASRNRGRNTEAFF; cdr3_nt: TGTGCCAGCAGGAACAGGGGGCGGAACACTGAAGCTTTCTTT
j_call: TRBJ2-7; clone_size: once; d_call: TRBD1; v_call: TRBV30; cdr3_aa: CACRDRGFHEQYF; cdr3_nt: TGTGCCTGCCGGGACAGGGGTTTCCACGAGCAGTACTTC
j_call: TRBJ1-5; clone_size: few; d_call: .; v_call: TRBV30; cdr3_aa: CAWSVLRGVNQPQHF; cdr3_nt: TGTGCCTGGAGTGTACTACGGGGAGTCAATCAGCCCCAGCATTTT
j_call: TRBJ2-4; clone_size: .; d_call: .; v_call: TRBV28; cdr3_aa: CASLQVAKNIQYF; cdr3_nt: TGTGCCAGTTTACAGGTAGCCAAAAACATTCAGTACTTC
j_call: TRBJ2-7; clone_size: .; d_call: .; v_call: TRBV5-8; cdr3_aa: CASSRSGVPTYEQYF; cdr3_nt: TGTGCCAGCAGCCGTTCGGGAGTCCCCACCTACGAGCAGTACTTC
j_call: TRBJ2-1; clone_size: few; d_call: .; v_call: TRBV10-3; cdr3_aa: CAIKVGSGAGEQFF; cdr3_nt: TGTGCCATCAAGGTCGGTTCGGGGGCAGGGGAGCAGTTCTTC
j_call: TRBJ1-1; clone_size: .; d_call: .; v_call: TRBV14; cdr3_aa: CASSQEANTEAFF; cdr3_nt: TGTGCCAGCAGCCAAGAGGCGAACACTGAAGCTTTCTTT
j_call: TRBJ1-2; clone_size: .; d_call: .; v_call: TRBV6-5; cdr3_aa: CASSQMYGGYTF; cdr3_nt: TGTGCCAGCAGTCAGATGTACGGGGGCTACACCTTC
j_call: TRBJ2-7; clone_size: .; d_call: TRBD1; v_call: TRBV27; cdr3_aa: CASRTGAYEQYF; cdr3_nt: TGTGCCTCTCGGACAGGGGCCTACGAGCAGTACTTC
j_call: TRBJ2-5; clone_size: .; d_call: TRBD1; v_call: TRBV7-6; cdr3_aa: CASSLGTGWGETQYF; cdr3_nt: TGTGCCAGCAGCTTAGGGACAGGGTGGGGGGAGACCCAGTACTTC
j_call: TRBJ2-3; clone_size: .; d_call: TRBD1; v_call: TRBV28; cdr3_aa: CASSPSGTASTDTQYF; cdr3_nt: TGTGCCAGCAGTCCCTCGGGGACAGCGAGCACAGATACGCAGTATTTT
j_call: TRBJ2-7; clone_size: .; d_call: .; v_call: TRBV6-5; cdr3_aa: CASSIRAAYEQYF; cdr3_nt: TGTGCCAGCAGTATAAGGGCGGCTTACGAGCAGTACTTC
j_call: TRBJ1-2; clone_size: .; d_call: TRBD1; v_call: TRBV19; cdr3_aa: CASSTLGQNYGYTF; cdr3_nt: TGTGCCAGTAGCACGCTGGGACAGAACTATGGCTACACCTTC
j_call: TRBJ2-1; clone_size: .; d_call: .; v_call: TRBV19; cdr3_aa: CASSINPPYNEQFF; cdr3_nt: TGTGCCAGTAGTATTAATCCCCCCTACAATGAGCAGTTCTTC
j_call: TRBJ1-5; clone_size: few; d_call: TRBD1; v_call: TRBV15; cdr3_aa: CATSPRGPGQGHQPQHF; cdr3_nt: TGTGCCACCAGTCCAAGGGGACCGGGACAGGGCCATCAGCCCCAGCATTTT
j_call: TRBJ2-7; clone_size: .; d_call: .; v_call: TRBV6-1; cdr3_aa: CASSGEGEVYEQYF; cdr3_nt: TGTGCCAGCAGTGGGGAGGGGGAGGTGTACGAGCAGTACTTC
j_call: TRBJ1-1; clone_size: .; d_call: TRBD1; v_call: TRBV19; cdr3_aa: CASSTWTGNTEAFF; cdr3_nt: TGTGCCAGTAGTACGTGGACAGGGAACACTGAAGCTTTCTTT
j_call: TRBJ2-3; clone_size: .; d_call: .; v_call: TRBV6-5; cdr3_aa: CASSYSIAWADTQYF; cdr3_nt: TGTGCCAGCAGTTACTCGATAGCCTGGGCAGATACGCAGTATTTT
j_call: TRBJ1-5; clone_size: .; d_call: .; v_call: TRBV6-5; cdr3_aa: CASSEMAMNQPQHF; cdr3_nt: TGTGCCAGCAGTGAAATGGCGATGAATCAGCCCCAGCATTTT
j_call: TRBJ2-5; clone_size: .; d_call: TRBD1; v_call: TRBV11-1; cdr3_aa: CASTPGGPFQETQYF; cdr3_nt: TGTGCCAGCACCCCAGGGGGTCCTTTCCAAGAGACCCAGTACTTC